This T cell receptor beta chain was sequenced in a study of blood T cell repertoires in COVID-19. Sequencing used immunoSEQ multiplex PCR; TCRdb keeps in-frame clones, though not all of them. The table has about 140,000 clones, approximately 86% seen once; the top ten hold over 0.75%. The material sequenced was peripheral blood. The clonotype originates from a woman aged 50 to 60 with acute or convalescent COVID-19.

The CDR3 protein is CASSDPRAFF. The CDR3 bases are TGTGCCAGCAGTGACCCGAGAGCTTTCTTT. V usage is TRBV6-1 and J usage is TRBJ1-1; D not resolved. The length of the CDR3 is 10 residues. Trimming cost V 3 bases and J 10 bases, with 6 bases left between them. Germline values: CDR1 MNHNS, CDR2 SASEGT.